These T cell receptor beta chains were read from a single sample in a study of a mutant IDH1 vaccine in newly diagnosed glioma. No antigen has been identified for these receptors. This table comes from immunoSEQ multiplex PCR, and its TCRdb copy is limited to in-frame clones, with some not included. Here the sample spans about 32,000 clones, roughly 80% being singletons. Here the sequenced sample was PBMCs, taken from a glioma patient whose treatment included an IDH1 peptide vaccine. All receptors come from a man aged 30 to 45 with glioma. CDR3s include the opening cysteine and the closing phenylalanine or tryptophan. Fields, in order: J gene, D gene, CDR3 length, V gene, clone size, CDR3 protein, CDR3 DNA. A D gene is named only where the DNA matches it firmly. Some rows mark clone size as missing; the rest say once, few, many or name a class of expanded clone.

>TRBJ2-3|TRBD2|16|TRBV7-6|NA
CASSPATSGGTDTQYF
TGTGCCAGCAGCCCGGCGACTAGCGGGGGCACAGATACGCAGTATTTT
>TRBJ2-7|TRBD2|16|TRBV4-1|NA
CASSQHGTSGHYEQYF
TGCGCCAGCAGCCAACACGGGACTAGCGGCCACTACGAGCAGTACTTC
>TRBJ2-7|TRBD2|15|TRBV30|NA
CAWGGWAGAYYEQYF
TGTGCCTGGGGAGGATGGGCGGGAGCATATTACGAGCAGTACTTC
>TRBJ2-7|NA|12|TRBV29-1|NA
CSVWTESYEQYF
TGCAGCGTTTGGACAGAGTCCTACGAGCAGTACTTC
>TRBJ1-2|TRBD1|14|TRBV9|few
CASTRDRVLYGYTF
TGTGCCAGCACAAGAGACAGGGTCCTCTATGGCTACACCTTC
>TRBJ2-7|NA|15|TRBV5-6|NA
CASSPGGQQPYEQYF
TGTGCCAGCAGCCCCGGGGGACAGCAGCCCTACGAGCAGTACTTC
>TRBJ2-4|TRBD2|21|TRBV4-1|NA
CASSQDSPGLAGGLAKNIQYF
TGCGCCAGCAGCCAAGATAGCCCGGGACTAGCGGGAGGTCTAGCCAAAAACATTCAGTACTTC
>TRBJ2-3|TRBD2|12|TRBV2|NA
CAGAGGVGTQYF
TGTGCCGGGGCGGGGGGGGTAGGTACGCAGTATTTT
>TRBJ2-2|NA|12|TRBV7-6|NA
CASSLGAGELFF
TGTGCCAGCAGCTTAGGCGCCGGGGAGCTGTTTTTT
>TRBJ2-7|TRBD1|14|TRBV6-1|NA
CASRRRGFDGEQYF
TGTGCCAGCAGGCGCAGGGGGTTCGACGGCGAGCAGTACTTC